The T cell receptor beta chain under discussion was sequenced for a study of cytomegalovirus exposure and HLA in healthy donors. As for the study in general: HLA-typed donors were the source of tens of millions of unique TCRs, which an early data release held. Among the approximately 400 genotyped donors, approximately 81% were placed in the Caucasian-associated ancestry cluster.

Concerning this clone: Its antigen is not identified.

Findings and caveats of the study: One later analysis reportedly identified an Asian-associated ancestry cluster that showed fewer N-insertions than the 666-donor mean. The authors later found HLA-associated TCR beta chains more clonally expanded than equally common others.

The PCR used 60 Vbeta and 13 Jbeta primers. Method: immunoSEQ multiplex PCR; TCRdb's copy keeps in-frame clones and lacks some. The profile covers about 130,000 clones, with about three quarters appearing a single time and over 5% taken by the ten largest. Trimming cost V 10 bases and J 9 bases, with 11 bases left between them. There are 10 residues in the CDR3. The germline V gene encodes CDR1 SGHDT and CDR2 YYEEEE. The V gene is TRBV5-6, the J gene TRBJ2-1; tentatively, D is TRBD1 (5 bases). The sequenced sample consisted of PBMCs. This receptor was identified in a middle-aged man in good health and CMV-seropositive. CDR3 in amino acids: CAAGRSEQFF. The CDR3, as DNA: TGTGCCGCAGGGCGGAGTGAGCAGTTCTTC.